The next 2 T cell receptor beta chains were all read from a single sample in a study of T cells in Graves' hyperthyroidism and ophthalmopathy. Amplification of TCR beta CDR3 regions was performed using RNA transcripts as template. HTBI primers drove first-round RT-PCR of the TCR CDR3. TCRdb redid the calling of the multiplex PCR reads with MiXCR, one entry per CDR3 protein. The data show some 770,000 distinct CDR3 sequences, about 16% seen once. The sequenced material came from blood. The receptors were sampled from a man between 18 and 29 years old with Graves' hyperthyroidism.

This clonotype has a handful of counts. The CDR3 nucleotides are TGTGCCAGCAGTTCCGAGTTCTCGGATACGCAGTATTTT. Amino acids: CASSSEFSDTQYF. This chain connects TRBV7-8 to TRBJ2-3; D gene unclear. The CDR3 extends over 13 amino acids. In germline, CDR1 is SGHVS, CDR2 FQNEAQ. V was shortened by 6 bases and J by 6 bases, with 13 bases between the two germline ends.

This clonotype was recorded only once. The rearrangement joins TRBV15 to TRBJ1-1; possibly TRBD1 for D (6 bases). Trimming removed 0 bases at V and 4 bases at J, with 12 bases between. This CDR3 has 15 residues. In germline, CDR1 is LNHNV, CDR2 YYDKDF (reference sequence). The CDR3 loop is CATSRDRGGSTEAFF. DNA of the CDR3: TGTGCCACCAGCAGAGACCGAGGGGGGAGCACTGAAGCTTTCTTT.